Below are 10 T cell receptor beta chains sequenced from a single sample in a study of OX40 agonist ivuxolimab in advanced cancers. Produced via immunoSEQ multiplex PCR; TCRdb's table is partial and in-frame only. This table holds some 83,000 clones, 90% found once. Sequenced here: CD4+ or CD8+ T cells sorted from blood, sampled in a trial of the OX40 agonist ivuxolimab. All receptors come from an adult with an advanced solid tumor such as melanoma, head and neck, liver or kidney cancer.

The chain recombines TRBV7-3 with TRBJ2-3, with a possible D match to TRBD2 (5 bases). Trimming took 5 bases from V and 8 from J, leaving 17 bases between them. Germline CDR1 SGHTA, CDR2 FQGTGA. CDR3 length: 14 amino acids. CDR3 amino acids: CASSPHFAGSTQYF. In DNA form, the CDR3 reads TGTGCCAGCAGCCCCCATTTTGCGGGTAGTACGCAGTATTTT.

The rearrangement uses TRBV15 and TRBJ2-2; D is ambiguous. V lost 6 bases and J 7 bases, leaving 12 bases between the germline ends. This CDR3 comprises 13 residues. Germline CDR1 and CDR2: LNHNV and YYDKDF (reference sequence). In DNA, the CDR3 is TGTGCCACCAGAGAGACCGAGCTCGGGGAGCTGTTTTTT. Encoded protein: CATRETELGELFF.

The chain is built from TRBV6-5 and TRBJ2-2; TRBD2 might be the D (5 bases). This CDR3 contains 16 residues. The germline V gene has CDR1 MNHEY and CDR2 SVGAGI. V was clipped by 2 bases and J by 2 bases, with 12 bases between them. CDR3 amino acids: CASSYNLASNTGELFF. Written as DNA, the CDR3 is TGTGCCAGCAGTTACAACCTGGCTAGCAACACCGGGGAGCTGTTTTTT.

The chain couples TRBV7-2 to TRBJ2-5, with D unresolved. V was pared by 5 bases and J by 5 bases, with 9 bases between. Looked up from germline, CDR1 is SGHTA and CDR2 is FQGNSA. The CDR3 is 12 residues long. The CDR3 DNA follows: TGTGCCAGCAGCAACCAAAGGGAGACCCAGTACTTC. Its protein is CASSNQRETQYF.

The V gene is TRBV2, the J gene TRBJ2-2, with 7 positions matching TRBD1. The junction had 3 bases not matched to a gene; V was cut back by 8 bases and J by 3 bases. CDR1 is SNHLY, CDR2 FYNNEI, per germline. This CDR3 has 13 residues. CDR3 loop: CASGTVDTGELFF. The CDR3 region has the DNA TGTGCCAGCGGGACAGTAGACACCGGGGAGCTGTTTTTT.

The chain uses TRBV28 and TRBJ1-1; TRBD1 matches 8 bases. This CDR3 is built from 13 residues. The trim removed 5 bases at V and 7 bases at J, leaving 6 bases unmatched. Germline lookup yields CDR1 MDHEN and CDR2 SYDVKM. The CDR3 nucleotides read TGTGCCAGCAGTAACACAGGGGGGGGTGAAGCTTTCTTT. The encoded protein is CASSNTGGGEAFF.

The CDR3: CASSLLVGGSGGGELFF. CDR3 coding DNA: TGCGCCAGCAGCTTGTTGGTCGGAGGGTCCGGGGGCGGGGAGCTGTTTTTT. The V call is TRBV5-1, the J call TRBJ2-2, with a tentative D call TRBD2 (6 bases). The CDR3 covers 17 residues. Germline V gene sequence: CDR1 SGHRS, CDR2 YFSETQ. V lost 1 base and J 7 bases, leaving 20 bases between the germline ends.

This rearrangement joins TRBV7-9 to TRBJ1-5, with a weak D call TRBD1 (5 bases). Germline V lookup: CDR1 SEHNR, CDR2 FQNEAQ (reference sequence). This CDR3 is built from 13 residues. Trimming removed 1 base at V and 7 bases at J, with 8 bases between. The CDR3 here is CASSLEGRQPQHF. The CDR3 DNA sequence: TGTGCCAGCAGCTTAGAGGGGAGACAGCCCCAGCATTTT.

The chain employs TRBV5-1 and TRBJ2-5; no clear D gene. CDR3 length: 12 residues. Trimming removed 1 base from V and 4 bases from J, with 5 bases in between. CDR1 and CDR2 (germline): SGHRS, YFSETQ. Here the CDR3 reads CASSLKGETQYF. CDR3 coding DNA: TGCGCCAGCAGCTTGAAAGGAGAGACCCAGTACTTC.

This rearrangement joins TRBV5-6 to TRBJ2-7; D gene unclear. This CDR3 region has 11 residues. Trimming removed 2 bases from V and 3 bases from J, with 3 bases in between. Germline V gives CDR1 SGHDT, CDR2 YYEEEE. CDR3 nucleotide sequence: TGTGCCAGCAGCTTTAACTACGAGCAGTACTTC. This codes for CASSFNYEQYF. Filled out from reference TRBV5-6 and TRBJ2-7, the complete variable domain reads DAGVTQSPTHLIKTRGQQVTLRCSPKSGHDTVSWYQQALGQGPQFIFQYYEEEERQRGNFPDRFSGHQFPNYSSELNVNALLLGDSALYLCASSFNYEQYFGPGTRLTVT.